Listed below are T cell receptor beta chains from one sample, sequenced in a study of identical twins. Via MiXCR, TCRdb re-called the 5' RACE reads, giving one row per CDR3 protein. Here the sample spans 400,000 to 600,000 distinct CDR3 sequences, 20% to 25% being singletons. The same data also went into a second study, on yellow fever vaccine responses in identical twins.

The material sequenced was CD4+ T cells sorted from blood. The receptors here all came from a woman between 18 and 30 years old in good health. Both conserved end residues are part of each CDR3. The order of the fields is V gene, J gene, CDR3 protein.

v_gene: TRBV29-1; j_gene: TRBJ2-2; CDR3aa: CSVARLAGTNTGELFF
v_gene: TRBV18; j_gene: TRBJ2-5; CDR3aa: CASSQDRGLETQYF
v_gene: TRBV20-1; j_gene: TRBJ2-5; CDR3aa: CSARSPGARETQYF
v_gene: TRBV12-3/TRBV12-4; j_gene: TRBJ2-7; CDR3aa: CASSPSRHEQYF
v_gene: TRBV10-3; j_gene: TRBJ2-1; CDR3aa: CAISESQGEAYNEQFF
v_gene: TRBV9; j_gene: TRBJ2-1; CDR3aa: CASSVEAGGWDEQFF
v_gene: TRBV11-2; j_gene: TRBJ2-5; CDR3aa: CASSSTSGLGGTQYF
v_gene: TRBV18; j_gene: TRBJ1-1; CDR3aa: CASSPDRGGEAFF
v_gene: TRBV7-2; j_gene: TRBJ1-2; CDR3aa: CASRAGQAPGYTF
v_gene: TRBV3-1; j_gene: TRBJ2-2; CDR3aa: CASSRSRVGELFF
v_gene: TRBV4-1; j_gene: TRBJ2-5; CDR3aa: CASSNRLAGQQETQYF
v_gene: TRBV3-1; j_gene: TRBJ2-1; CDR3aa: CASSQPTGFQFF
v_gene: TRBV28; j_gene: TRBJ2-3; CDR3aa: CASSFGQGATDTQYF
v_gene: TRBV5-1; j_gene: TRBJ2-2; CDR3aa: CASSHRLAASNTGELFF
v_gene: TRBV10-2; j_gene: TRBJ1-5; CDR3aa: CASKDNRVNQPQHF
v_gene: TRBV3-1; j_gene: TRBJ2-1; CDR3aa: CASSHLDRAPQGNEQFF
v_gene: TRBV14; j_gene: TRBJ1-1; CDR3aa: CASSPGVRTEAFF
v_gene: TRBV5-1; j_gene: TRBJ2-1; CDR3aa: CASSTPTNSYNEQFF
v_gene: TRBV5-1; j_gene: TRBJ2-2; CDR3aa: CASSLVLAGASNTGELFF
v_gene: TRBV5-1; j_gene: TRBJ2-6; CDR3aa: CASSSGSGANVLTF
v_gene: TRBV24-1; j_gene: TRBJ1-1; CDR3aa: CATSDSGQREAFF
v_gene: TRBV5-1; j_gene: TRBJ2-1; CDR3aa: CASNQGTGNEQFF
v_gene: TRBV12-3/TRBV12-4; j_gene: TRBJ1-1; CDR3aa: CASSLFGRNTEAFF
v_gene: TRBV5-1; j_gene: TRBJ2-7; CDR3aa: CASSGHSEQYF
v_gene: TRBV29-1; j_gene: TRBJ2-1; CDR3aa: CSVRDSSYNEQFF
v_gene: TRBV5-5; j_gene: TRBJ2-7; CDR3aa: CASGRTSGILYEQYF
v_gene: TRBV5-1; j_gene: TRBJ2-2; CDR3aa: CTSSLSWSGELFF
v_gene: TRBV12-3/TRBV12-4; j_gene: TRBJ2-1; CDR3aa: CASSFGGNDEQFF
v_gene: TRBV6-5; j_gene: TRBJ2-4; CDR3aa: CASSSGTSGGVKNIQYF
v_gene: TRBV10-3; j_gene: TRBJ1-4; CDR3aa: CAIRAASNEKLFF
v_gene: TRBV7-2; j_gene: TRBJ2-3; CDR3aa: CASSLALAGAGDTQYF
v_gene: TRBV11-1; j_gene: TRBJ2-2; CDR3aa: CASSEVVQTKNTGELFF
v_gene: TRBV20-1; j_gene: TRBJ2-1; CDR3aa: CSARGLAGNPYNEQFF
v_gene: TRBV28; j_gene: TRBJ1-6; CDR3aa: CASLTGQGNNSPLHF
v_gene: TRBV10-2; j_gene: TRBJ2-1; CDR3aa: CASRGGLAGAPEQFF
v_gene: TRBV4-1; j_gene: TRBJ2-3; CDR3aa: CASSGGSGEAGAQYF
v_gene: TRBV10-3; j_gene: TRBJ2-5; CDR3aa: CAISALPSGGGQETQYF
v_gene: TRBV27; j_gene: TRBJ2-2; CDR3aa: CASSLSIAGGPSGELFF
v_gene: TRBV9; j_gene: TRBJ1-4; CDR3aa: CASSVDSRGDEKLFF
v_gene: TRBV6-1; j_gene: TRBJ2-1; CDR3aa: CASNLHGASGNEQFF
v_gene: TRBV6-5; j_gene: TRBJ2-1; CDR3aa: CASSYSTSGGYNEQFF
v_gene: TRBV18; j_gene: TRBJ2-1; CDR3aa: CASSPPSSGGYNEQFF
v_gene: TRBV5-1; j_gene: TRBJ2-7; CDR3aa: CASKSTIAGGPTYEQYF
v_gene: TRBV20-1; j_gene: TRBJ2-3; CDR3aa: CSASPSGGLTDTQYF
v_gene: TRBV19; j_gene: TRBJ2-1; CDR3aa: CASSPTWSSYNEQFF
v_gene: TRBV6-5; j_gene: TRBJ1-4; CDR3aa: CASSYVRADEKLFF
v_gene: TRBV11-1; j_gene: TRBJ2-5; CDR3aa: CASSTRTSGDQGGPETQYF
v_gene: TRBV5-1; j_gene: TRBJ2-2; CDR3aa: CASSSPGLETGELFF
v_gene: TRBV2; j_gene: TRBJ2-1; CDR3aa: CASIIRAPASGNEQFF
v_gene: TRBV11-2; j_gene: TRBJ2-1; CDR3aa: CASSYKTSGGVSYNEQFF
v_gene: TRBV18; j_gene: TRBJ2-3; CDR3aa: CASSPPSPGQSTDTQYF
v_gene: TRBV3-1; j_gene: TRBJ2-1; CDR3aa: CASSRVAVSSNEQFF
v_gene: TRBV7-9; j_gene: TRBJ1-5; CDR3aa: CASSRGQGDQPQHF